Ten or more counts support the clone carrying this T cell receptor (beta chain). Its antigen is still unknown. Each cDNA molecule carried a unique molecular identifier. TCRdb passed the 5' RACE reads through MiXCR, listing each CDR3 protein once. The sample lists 90,000 or so distinct CDR3 sequences; 14% to 15% were seen once. The sample comes from a study of early T cells in non-severe SARS-CoV-2 infection. Across the study: Investigators sequenced bulk RNA drawn from unsorted whole blood, and chains remained unpaired.

Study results and limitations: A preference for anti-spike CD8 responses marked VDJdb matching, which missed private and CD4 specificities.

From germline, CDR1 is SQVTM and CDR2 ANQGSEA. V was pared by 3 bases and J by 1 base, with 9 bases between. This CDR3 is 13 amino acids long. This TCR came from an adult who was a healthcare worker with PCR-confirmed SARS-CoV-2 infection or an uninfected control (not recorded which). What was sequenced was whole blood. This rearrangement joins TRBV29-1 to TRBJ2-5; no firm D call. CDR3 amino acids: CSVDSPVQETQYF. The CDR3 DNA follows: TGCAGCGTTGATTCCCCGGTCCAAGAGACCCAGTACTTC.